The 25 T cell receptor beta chains given below trace back to one sample, sequenced in a study of tumor and adjacent non-tumor tissue in lung cancer. No cell sorting was done before RNA was extracted from the tissue. The normal lung tissue was taken more than 3 cm from the tumor edge. A modified ARM-PCR protocol with three rounds of nested PCR amplified TCRbeta. TCRdb re-analysed the multiplex PCR reads in MiXCR, keeping a single row per CDR3 protein. The sample shows approximately 90,000 distinct CDR3 sequences, 76% of them seen only once. The specimen was distant non-tumor lung tissue. The receptors were gathered from a woman in her forties or fifties with non-small cell lung cancer.

The chain joins TRBV25-1 to TRBJ1-2, with a tentative D call TRBD1 (6 bases). CDR1 MGHDK and CDR2 SYGVNS come from the germline V gene. The CDR3 sequence is 13 residues long. Trimming took off 3 bases at V and 3 bases at J, with 8 bases between the two ends. The CDR3 reads CASSEGGYYGYTF. The DNA for the CDR3 is TGTGCCAGCAGTGAGGGGGGCTACTATGGCTACACCTTC.

With respect to this clonotype: A much larger clone sits a single nucleotide away, making a read error possible. The chain is built from TRBV28 and TRBJ2-3; no firm D call. The ends were cut back, 5 bases at V and 3 bases at J, with 15 bases in the middle. This CDR3 comprises 15 residues. Germline CDR1 reads MDHEN; CDR2 reads SYDVKM. CDR3 DNA sequence: TGTGCCAGCAGTCGGATAGGATTCGAAACAGATACGCAGTATTTT. Translated, it gives CASSRIGFETDTQYF.

This clonotype was seen more than once but under ten times. The CDR3 end shows no conserved phenylalanine or tryptophan, and so a read error is likely. The chain joins TRBV12-3 or TRBV12-4 to TRBJ2-2; D is unclear. This CDR3 has 12 residues. CDR3 region: CASRLNTGELFS. CDR3 nucleotide sequence: TGTGCCAGCCGTTTAAACACCGGGGAGCTGTTTTCT.

A word on this clonotype: A single base separates this from a much larger clone, so it may be a read error. The chain recombines TRBV28 with TRBJ2-7; 7 positions agree with TRBD2. In germline, CDR1 is MDHEN, CDR2 SYDVKM. The CDR3 covers 17 residues. Trimming removed 4 bases from V and 5 bases from J; junction bases left unmatched: 17. DNA of the CDR3: TGTGCCAGCAGTTCTCCCCGCCCGGGTAGCGGGTACAACGAGCAGTACTTC. Protein sequence: CASSSPRPGSGYNEQYF.

This clonotype was found once. This may stem from a read error, because a much larger clone lies one nucleotide away. The V and J genes are TRBV7-3 and TRBJ2-3; D is undetermined. The CDR3 has 13 residues. CDR1 SGHTA and CDR2 FQGTGA come from the germline V gene. V shed 7 bases and J shed 2 bases, with 10 bases lying between them. CDR3 residues: CASNFGDTDTQYF. DNA for the CDR3: TGTGCCAGCAACTTCGGCGACACAGATACGCAGTATTTT.

This sequence joins TRBV18 and TRBJ2-1; D is unclear. Looked up from germline, CDR1 is KGHSH and CDR2 is LQKENI. V was cut by 4 bases and J by 7 bases, with 11 bases left in between. This CDR3 spans 13 amino acids. CDR3 nucleotides: TGTGCCAGCTCACATCCTTGTTGGAATGAGCAGTTCTTC. Protein product: CASSHPCWNEQFF.

Note on this clonotype: The CDR3 does not end in the conserved phenylalanine or tryptophan, so this is likely a read error. The V call is TRBV6-5, the J call TRBJ2-1, with a tentative D call TRBD2 (6 bases). CDR3 length: 15 residues. Trimming shortened V by 2 bases and J by 3 bases, and 11 bases separated the two germline ends. Germline CDR1 reads MNHEY; CDR2 reads SVGAGI. The DNA of the CDR3 is TGTGCCAGCAGTTACAGTCCTAGCGTCTACAATGAGCAGTTCCTA. This encodes CASSYSPSVYNEQFL.

A word on this clonotype: Since the CDR3 does not end with the conserved phenylalanine or tryptophan, this likely comes from a read error. This chain uses TRBV10-1 with TRBJ2-3; 11 bases map to TRBD2. Germline trimming cut 3 bases from V and 2 bases from J; bases unmatched to any gene: 7. Germline lookup yields CDR1 WNHNN and CDR2 SYGVQD (reference sequence). CDR3 length: 17 amino acids. CDR3 residues: CASSDRRLAGNTDTQYP. In DNA, the CDR3 is TGCGCCAGCAGTGACCGGCGACTAGCGGGAAACACAGATACGCAGTATCCT.

On this clonotype: No conserved phenylalanine or tryptophan is present at the end of the CDR3, so a read error is the likely explanation. The limits of the CDR3 on the DNA are not certain, so only TCRdb's listed CDR3 is given. The chain recombines TRBV4-2 with TRBJ2-3. The CDR3 contains 16 residues when both ends are counted. Germline CDR1 is LGHNA and CDR2 is YNFKEQ. The CDR3 region is CASSPAREESTDTRYL.

V usage is TRBV12-3 or TRBV12-4 and J usage is TRBJ2-3; 8 bases match TRBD2. V gave up 10 bases and J gave up 0 bases; unmatched junction bases: 9. The CDR3 has 15 amino acids. CDR3 loop: CANNQTSGSTDTQYF. The CDR3, as DNA: TGTGCCAACAATCAAACTAGCGGTAGCACAGATACGCAGTATTTT.

Details on this clonotype: The conserved final phenylalanine or tryptophan is absent from the CDR3, which likely points to a read error. No DNA is shown, since the ends of the CDR3 on it are uncertain; the CDR3 is the one TCRdb lists. This chain connects TRBV29-1 to TRBJ2-3; TRBD1, the table's D call, was not compared with the DNA. The CDR3 length equals 13 residues, ends included. The germline CDR1 and CDR2 sequences are SQVTM and ANQGSEA. CDR3 sequence reads: CSVGGRGTDTQYV.

About this clonotype itself: At one end, the junction sequence differs from germline, possibly due to a read error. The rearrangement links TRBV28 to TRBJ2-3, with unresolved D. The CDR3 extends over 11 amino acids. Germline V lookup: CDR1 MDHEN, CDR2 SYDVKM. In DNA form, the CDR3 reads TGTGCCAGCGGGATTGCCAATACGCACTATTTT. This gives the protein CASGIANTHYF.

For this clonotype: This CDR3 fails to terminate in the conserved phenylalanine or tryptophan, so it likely reflects a read error. Written as DNA, the CDR3 is TGTGCCTGTACCTCCCCACAGATCCCGGGGACACGGCGGCGATCCTACGAGCAGTACATC. Protein: CACTSPQIPGTRRRSYEQYI. The V and J genes are TRBV6-2 or TRBV6-3 and TRBJ2-7, with a weak D call TRBD1 (6 bases). The germline V gene encodes CDR1 MNHEY and CDR2 SVGEGT. V dropped 11 bases and J dropped 1 base, with 36 bases sitting between them. The length of the CDR3 is 20 residues.

The J gene is TRBJ2-5, the V gene TRBV7-8; no firm D call. Germline CDR1 SGHVS, CDR2 FQNEAQ. The CDR3 has 15 amino acids. Trimming cost V 9 bases and J 2 bases, with 19 bases left between them. CDR3 bases: TGTGCCAGTGAATTTAGGGCGCAAACGCAAGAGACCCAGTACTTC. This sequence encodes CASEFRAQTQETQYF.

This clonotype was found many times. This CDR3 is CSVREGAYNEQFF. As DNA, the CDR3 is TGCAGCGTTCGAGAAGGCGCCTACAATGAGCAGTTCTTC. The chain is built from TRBV29-1 and TRBJ2-1, with D unclear. Germline lookup yields CDR1 SQVTM and CDR2 ANQGSEA. Deletions cut 5 bases from V and 2 bases from J, with 10 bases between. CDR3 length equals 13 residues.

Comments on this clonotype: A read error may produce the germline difference seen at one junction end. The chain combines TRBV29-1 with TRBJ2-2, with 12 bases aligning to TRBD2. CDR3 length: 16 residues. The germline CDR1 and CDR2 sequences are SQVTM and ANQGSEA. The CDR3 loop reads CSVEAPSGRAPWELLF. The CDR3 DNA follows: TGCAGCGTTGAAGCCCCTAGCGGGAGGGCCCCCTGGGAGCTGCTTTTT.

A remark on this clonotype: One end of the junction varies from germline; a read error may be responsible. The J gene is TRBJ2-7, the V gene TRBV11-2; no clear D. Germline V lookup: CDR1 SGHAT, CDR2 FQNNGV. The CDR3 runs 13 residues. CDR3 region: CASSFGSNYDQYF. As DNA, the CDR3 is TGTGCCAGCAGCTTTGGCAGCAATTACGACCAGTACTTC.

In the case of this clonotype: Its ends do not fully match the called genes, so a read error is possible. V gene TRBV12-3 or TRBV12-4 combines with J gene TRBJ2-7, with D perhaps matching TRBD1 or TRBD2 (5 bases each). The CDR3 length is 16 residues. The CDR3 nucleotides are TGTGTCAGCAGTTTTTTCCGGGGCCCAAGCAGCTACGAGCAGTACTTC. Its protein is CVSSFFRGPSSYEQYF.

Many counts were recorded for this clonotype. The chain uses TRBV5-4 and TRBJ2-5; 10 bases are a match to TRBD2. The CDR3 is 14 residues long. The ends lost 6 bases at V and 5 bases at J; junction bases unmatched: 7. The germline CDR1 and CDR2 sequences are SGHNT and YYREEE (reference sequence). The CDR3 reads CASKSSGSRETQYF. CDR3 DNA sequence: TGTGCCAGCAAGTCTAGCGGGAGTAGGGAGACCCAGTACTTC.

This clonotype showed up many times. This chain uses TRBV24-1 with TRBJ2-1, with 11 nucleotides matching TRBD2. V trimming: 4 bases; J trimming: 7 bases; junction bases outside the gene matches: 11. The germline V gene has CDR1 KGHDR and CDR2 SFDVKD. This CDR3 has 17 amino acids. CDR3 DNA sequence: TGTGCCACCAGTGACCGCGGCACTAGCGGGAGCTGGAATGAGCAGTTCTTC. Encoded protein: CATSDRGTSGSWNEQFF.

This clonotype has just a few counts. The chain has TRBV2 and TRBJ1-1; D unresolved. Deletions cut 1 base from V and 1 base from J, with 4 bases between. CDR3 size: 13 residues. Germline V lookup: CDR1 SNHLY, CDR2 FYNNEI. CDR3 DNA: TGTGCCAGCAGTGAAGACCCGAACACTGAAGCTTTCTTT. Protein product: CASSEDPNTEAFF.

With regard to this clonotype: Given a much more abundant clone one base away, this may be a read error. The chain recombines TRBV7-8 with TRBJ2-1; 10 bases are shared with TRBD2. The CDR3 is made up of 16 amino acids. Per the germline V gene, CDR1 is SGHVS and CDR2 is FQNEAQ. The DNA for the CDR3 is TGTGCCATCAGCCTCAGCGGGAGGGCGTTTTACAATGAGCAGTTCTTC. Protein: CAISLSGRAFYNEQFF.

V usage is TRBV14 and J usage is TRBJ2-3; D uncertain. Deletions cut 8 bases from V and 8 bases from J, with 17 bases between. Germline lookup yields CDR1 SGHDN and CDR2 FVKESK. The CDR3 is 13 residues long. The CDR3 DNA reads TGTGCCAGCCGCCGAGATCCGATGATTACGCAGTATTTT. It translates to CASRRDPMITQYF.

This clonotype rates as medium-sized. The rearrangement links TRBV29-1 to TRBJ1-1, with D uncertain. V was clipped by 3 bases and J by 6 bases, with 11 bases between them. The germline V gene has CDR1 SQVTM and CDR2 ANQGSEA. The CDR3 length is 12 residues. CDR3 in amino acids: CSVDRSGAEAFF. CDR3 DNA: TGCAGCGTTGACAGGTCCGGGGCTGAAGCTTTCTTT.

Comments on this clonotype: This may be a read error: a much more frequent sequence differs by one nucleotide. The chain is built from TRBV4-1 and TRBJ1-2; D might be TRBD1 (5 bases). The length of the CDR3 is 15 residues. CDR1 is MGHRA, CDR2 YSYEKL, per germline. The chain's CDR3 is CANSQVPGSAYGYTF. The CDR3 region has the DNA TGCGCCAACAGCCAAGTCCCAGGGTCGGCTTATGGCTACACCTTC.